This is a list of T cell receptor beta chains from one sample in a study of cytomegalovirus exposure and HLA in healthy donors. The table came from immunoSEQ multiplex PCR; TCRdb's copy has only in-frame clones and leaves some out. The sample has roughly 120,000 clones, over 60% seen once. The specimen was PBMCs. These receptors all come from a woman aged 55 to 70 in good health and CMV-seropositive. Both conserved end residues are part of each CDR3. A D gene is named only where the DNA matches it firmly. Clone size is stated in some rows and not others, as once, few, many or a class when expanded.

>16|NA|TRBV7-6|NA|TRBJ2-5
TGTGCCAGCAGCTCCAATACCTTCGGGTACCAAGAGACCCAGTACTTC
CASSSNTFGYQETQYF
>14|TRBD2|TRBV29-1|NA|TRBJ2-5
TGCAGCGTTGATAGCGGGGGACTACAAGAGACCCAGTACTTC
CSVDSGGLQETQYF
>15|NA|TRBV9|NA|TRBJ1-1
TGTGCCAGCAGCGTAGGGACAGCGGTGAACACTGAAGCTTTCTTT
CASSVGTAVNTEAFF
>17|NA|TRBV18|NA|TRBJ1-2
TGTGCCAGCTCACCACTAATGACGCAGGGGCTACAAGGAGGCTACACCTTC
CASSPLMTQGLQGGYTF
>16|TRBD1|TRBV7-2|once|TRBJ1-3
TGTGCCAGCAGCACCGCCAATGACAGGGCTGGAAACACCATATATTTT
CASSTANDRAGNTIYF
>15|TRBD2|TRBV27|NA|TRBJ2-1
TGTGCCAGCAGTGATGGGACTAGCGGTTACAATGAGCAGTTCTTC
CASSDGTSGYNEQFF
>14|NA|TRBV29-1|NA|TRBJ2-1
TGCAGCGCTGGACAGTCAGGCGGGAGAGGTGAGCAGTTCTTC
CSAGQSGGRGEQFF
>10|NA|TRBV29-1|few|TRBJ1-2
TGCAGCGTCCAGATCTATGGCTACACCTTC
CSVQIYGYTF
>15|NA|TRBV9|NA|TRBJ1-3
TGTGCCAGCAGCGTAGCTTCCCTCTCTGGAAACACCATATATTTT
CASSVASLSGNTIYF
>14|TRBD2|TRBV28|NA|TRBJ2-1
TGTGCCAGCGGAAGCGGGAGTACCTACAATGAGCAGTTCTTC
CASGSGSTYNEQFF
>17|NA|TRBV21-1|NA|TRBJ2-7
TGTGCCAGCAGCAGGACTAGCGGGGGTTACCGCTCCTACGAGCAGTACTTC
CASSRTSGGYRSYEQYF